A single TCR beta chain is shown here with its context. The antigen is not known. This sample is part of a study of shared clonotypes between healthy human individuals. Overall study findings and caveats: Represented diversity, genetic and exposure-history alike, was limited by few donors. Though the depth was large, rarefaction showed that sorted-subset sequencing was incomplete. Blood was the only sampled material, and tissue repertoires likely differ.

The data were produced by immunoSEQ multiplex PCR, yet TCRdb's version contains in-frame clones alone and is incomplete. The table includes under 1,900,000 clones, around 98.5% detected once. The sequenced material came from naive CD4+ T cells sorted from blood. Subset described: CD45RA+ positively selected. This TCR was sampled from a man between 25 and 39 years old in good health.

CDR3 region: CASSYGSLDEQFF. CDR3 DNA: TGTGCCAGCAGTTACGGGAGTCTGGATGAGCAGTTCTTC. The V call is TRBV6-5, the J call TRBJ2-1; D is possibly TRBD2 (5 bases). V was pared by 2 bases and J by 8 bases, with 10 bases between. Germline CDR1 and CDR2: MNHEY and SVGAGI. The CDR3 covers 13 residues.